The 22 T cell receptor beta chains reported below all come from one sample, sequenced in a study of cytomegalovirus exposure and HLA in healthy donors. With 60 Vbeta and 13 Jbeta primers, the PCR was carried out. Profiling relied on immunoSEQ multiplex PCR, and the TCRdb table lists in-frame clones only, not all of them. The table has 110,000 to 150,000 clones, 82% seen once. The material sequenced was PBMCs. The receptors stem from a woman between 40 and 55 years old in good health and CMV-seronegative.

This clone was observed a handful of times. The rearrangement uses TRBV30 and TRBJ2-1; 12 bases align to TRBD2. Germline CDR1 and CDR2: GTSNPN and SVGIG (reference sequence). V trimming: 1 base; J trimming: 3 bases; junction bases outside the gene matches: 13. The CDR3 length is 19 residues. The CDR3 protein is CAWSEVTSGSLPFYNEQFF. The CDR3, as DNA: TGTGCCTGGAGTGAAGTGACTAGCGGGAGCCTTCCCTTCTACAATGAGCAGTTCTTC.

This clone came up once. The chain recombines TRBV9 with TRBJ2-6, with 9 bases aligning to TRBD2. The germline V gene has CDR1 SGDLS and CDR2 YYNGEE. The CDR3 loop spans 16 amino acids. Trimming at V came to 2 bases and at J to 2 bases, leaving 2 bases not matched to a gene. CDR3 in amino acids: CASSVGGGAGANVLTF. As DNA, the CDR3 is TGTGCCAGCAGCGTGGGCGGGGGGGCTGGGGCCAACGTCCTGACTTTC.

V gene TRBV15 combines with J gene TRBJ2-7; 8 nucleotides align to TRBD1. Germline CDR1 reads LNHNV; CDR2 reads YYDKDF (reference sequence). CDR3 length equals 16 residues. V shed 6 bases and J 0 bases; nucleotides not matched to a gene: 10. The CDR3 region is CATSPTGGQSSYEQYF. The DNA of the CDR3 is TGTGCCACCAGTCCTACAGGGGGGCAAAGCTCCTACGAGCAGTACTTC.

This CDR3 reads CASSVATGHSYEQYF. In DNA form, the CDR3 reads TGTGCCAGCAGCGTAGCTACAGGTCACTCCTACGAGCAGTACTTC. V and J are TRBV9 and TRBJ2-7; D possibly corresponds to TRBD1 (5 bases). Germline V lookup: CDR1 SGDLS, CDR2 YYNGEE. The V end lost 0 bases, the J end lost 0 bases, and 10 bases lay between the germline ends. The CDR3 contains 15 residues. The full variable domain, in which reference TRBV9 and TRBJ2-7 provide the parts outside the CDR3, is DSGVTQTPKHLITATGQRVTLRCSPRSGDLSVYWYQQSLDQGLQFLIQYYNGEERAKGNILERFSAQQFPDLHSELNLSSLELGDSALYFCASSVATGHSYEQYFGPGTRLTVT.

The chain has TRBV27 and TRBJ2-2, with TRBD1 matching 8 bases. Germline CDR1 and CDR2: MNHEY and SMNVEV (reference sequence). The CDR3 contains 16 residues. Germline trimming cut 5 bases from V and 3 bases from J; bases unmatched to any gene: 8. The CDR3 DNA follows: TGTGCCAGCAGTGGGAACAGGGGGGATTACACCGGGGAGCTGTTTTTT. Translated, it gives CASSGNRGDYTGELFF.

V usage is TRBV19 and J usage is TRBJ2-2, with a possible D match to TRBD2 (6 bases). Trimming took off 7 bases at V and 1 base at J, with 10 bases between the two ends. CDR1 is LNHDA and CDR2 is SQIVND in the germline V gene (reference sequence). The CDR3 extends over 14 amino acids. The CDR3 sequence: CASKEGRNTGELFF. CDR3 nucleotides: TGTGCCAGTAAGGAGGGCAGGAACACCGGGGAGCTGTTTTTT.

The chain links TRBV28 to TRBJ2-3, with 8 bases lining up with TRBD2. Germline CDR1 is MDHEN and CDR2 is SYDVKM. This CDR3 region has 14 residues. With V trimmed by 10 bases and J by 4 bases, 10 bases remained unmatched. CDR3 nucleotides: TGTGCCACCAGGACTAGCAGGGTCGCAGATACGCAGTATTTT. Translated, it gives CATRTSRVADTQYF.

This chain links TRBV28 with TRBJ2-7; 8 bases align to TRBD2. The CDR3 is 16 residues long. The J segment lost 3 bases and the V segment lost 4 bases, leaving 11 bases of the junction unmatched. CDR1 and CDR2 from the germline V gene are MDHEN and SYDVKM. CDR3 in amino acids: CASSSPIAGMIYEQYF. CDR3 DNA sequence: TGTGCCAGCAGTTCCCCAATAGCGGGAATGATCTACGAGCAGTACTTC.

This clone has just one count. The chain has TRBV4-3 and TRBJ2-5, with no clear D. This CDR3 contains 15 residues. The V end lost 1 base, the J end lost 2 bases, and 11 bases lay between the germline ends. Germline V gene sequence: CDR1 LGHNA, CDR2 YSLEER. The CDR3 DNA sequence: TGCGCCAGCAGCCAAGCAATCACTCGGCAAGAGACCCAGTACTTC. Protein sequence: CASSQAITRQETQYF.

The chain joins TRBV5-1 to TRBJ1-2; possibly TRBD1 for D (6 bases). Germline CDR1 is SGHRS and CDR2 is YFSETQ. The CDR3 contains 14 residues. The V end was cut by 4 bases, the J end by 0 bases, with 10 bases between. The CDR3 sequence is CASSPGQSNYGYTF. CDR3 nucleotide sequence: TGCGCCAGCAGCCCCGGACAGTCTAACTATGGCTACACCTTC. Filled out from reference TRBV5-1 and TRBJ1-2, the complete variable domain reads KAGVTQTPRYLIKTRGQQVTLSCSPISGHRSVSWYQQTPGQGLQFLFEYFSETQRNKGNFPGRFSGRQFSNSRSEMNVSTLELGDSALYLCASSPGQSNYGYTFGSGTRLTVV.

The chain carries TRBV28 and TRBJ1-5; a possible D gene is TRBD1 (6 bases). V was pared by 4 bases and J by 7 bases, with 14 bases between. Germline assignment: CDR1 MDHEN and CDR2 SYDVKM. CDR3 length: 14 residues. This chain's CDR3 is CASSSGNRAQPQHF. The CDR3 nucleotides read TGTGCCAGCAGTTCAGGCAACAGGGCCCAGCCCCAGCATTTT.

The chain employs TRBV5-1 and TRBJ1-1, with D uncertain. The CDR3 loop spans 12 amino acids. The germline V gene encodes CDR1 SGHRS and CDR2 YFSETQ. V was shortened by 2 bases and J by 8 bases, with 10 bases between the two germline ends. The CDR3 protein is CASSFRGREAFF. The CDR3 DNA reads TGCGCCAGCAGCTTTAGAGGTCGCGAAGCTTTCTTT.

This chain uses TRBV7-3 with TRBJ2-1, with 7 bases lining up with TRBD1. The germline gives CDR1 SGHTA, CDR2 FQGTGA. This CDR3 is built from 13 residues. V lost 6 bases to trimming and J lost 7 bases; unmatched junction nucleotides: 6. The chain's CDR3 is CASSPTGVNEQFF. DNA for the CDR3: TGTGCCAGCAGTCCAACAGGGGTGAATGAGCAGTTCTTC. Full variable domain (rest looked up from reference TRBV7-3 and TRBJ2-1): GAGVSQTPSNKVTEKGKYVELRCDPISGHTALYWYRQSLGQGPEFLIYFQGTGAADDSGLPNDRFFAVRPEGSVSTLKIQRTERGDSAVYLCASSPTGVNEQFFGPGTRLTVL.

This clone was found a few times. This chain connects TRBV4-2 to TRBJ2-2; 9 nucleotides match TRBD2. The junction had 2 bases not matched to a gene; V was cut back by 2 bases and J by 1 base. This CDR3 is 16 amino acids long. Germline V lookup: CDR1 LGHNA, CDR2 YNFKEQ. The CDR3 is CASSQSLAGNTGELFF. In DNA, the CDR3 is TGTGCCAGCAGCCAATCACTAGCGGGGAACACCGGGGAGCTGTTTTTT.

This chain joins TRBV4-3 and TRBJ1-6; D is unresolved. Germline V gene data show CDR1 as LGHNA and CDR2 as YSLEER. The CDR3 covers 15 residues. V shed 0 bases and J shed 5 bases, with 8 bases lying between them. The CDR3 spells CASSQDWRNNSPLHF. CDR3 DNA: TGCGCCAGCAGCCAAGATTGGCGGAATAATTCACCCCTCCACTTT.

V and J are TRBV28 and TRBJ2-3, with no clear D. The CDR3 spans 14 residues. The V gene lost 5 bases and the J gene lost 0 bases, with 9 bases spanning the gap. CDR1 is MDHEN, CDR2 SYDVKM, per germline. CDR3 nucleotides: TGTGCCAGCAGTCCCGGGTGGAGCACAGATACGCAGTATTTT. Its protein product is CASSPGWSTDTQYF.

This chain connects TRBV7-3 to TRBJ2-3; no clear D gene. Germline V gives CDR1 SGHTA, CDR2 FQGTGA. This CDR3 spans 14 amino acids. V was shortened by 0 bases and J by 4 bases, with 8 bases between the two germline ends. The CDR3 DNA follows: TGTGCCAGCAGCTTAACCGGGTCCCCAGATACGCAGTATTTT. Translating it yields CASSLTGSPDTQYF.

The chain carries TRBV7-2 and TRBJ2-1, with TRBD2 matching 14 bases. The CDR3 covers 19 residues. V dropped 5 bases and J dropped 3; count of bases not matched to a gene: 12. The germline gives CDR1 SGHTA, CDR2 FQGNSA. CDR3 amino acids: CASSTRTSGRFTLYNEQFF. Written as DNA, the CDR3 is TGTGCCAGCAGCACCCGGACTAGCGGGAGGTTCACTCTCTACAATGAGCAGTTCTTC.

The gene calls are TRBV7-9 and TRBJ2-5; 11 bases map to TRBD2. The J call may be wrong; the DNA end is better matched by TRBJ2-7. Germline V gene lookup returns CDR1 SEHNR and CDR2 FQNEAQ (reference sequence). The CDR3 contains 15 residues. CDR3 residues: CASSETSGRFYEQYF. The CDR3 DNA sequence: TGTGCCAGCAGCGAAACTAGCGGGAGATTCTACGAGCAGTACTTC.

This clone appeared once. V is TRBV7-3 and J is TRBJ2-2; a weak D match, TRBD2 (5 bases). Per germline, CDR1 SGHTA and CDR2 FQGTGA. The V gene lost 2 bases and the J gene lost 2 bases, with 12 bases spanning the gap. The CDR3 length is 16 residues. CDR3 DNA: TGTGCCAGCAGCTTATTGAGGAGGCTAAACACCGGGGAGCTGTTTTTT. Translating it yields CASSLLRRLNTGELFF.

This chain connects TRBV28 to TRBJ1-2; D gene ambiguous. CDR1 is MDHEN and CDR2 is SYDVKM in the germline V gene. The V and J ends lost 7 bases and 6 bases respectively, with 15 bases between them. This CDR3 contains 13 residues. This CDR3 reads CASTLPGVHGYTF. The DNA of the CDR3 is TGTGCCAGCACTCTCCCCGGGGTCCATGGCTACACCTTC.

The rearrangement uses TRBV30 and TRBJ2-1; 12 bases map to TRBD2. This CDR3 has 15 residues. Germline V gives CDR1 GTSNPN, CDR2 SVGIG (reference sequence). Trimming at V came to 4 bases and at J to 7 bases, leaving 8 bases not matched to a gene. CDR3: CAWTGLAGLWNEQFF. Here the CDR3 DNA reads TGTGCCTGGACCGGACTAGCGGGACTGTGGAATGAGCAGTTCTTC.